The sequence of this T cell receptor beta chain was determined in a study of blood T cell repertoires in COVID-19. Study at large: Sites in the United States, Italy and Spain provided acute and convalescent COVID-19 samples. T cells, B-cell-depleted T cells, or PBMCs provided the cDNA or gDNA that served as material.

CDR1 MNHEY and CDR2 SVGEGT come from the germline V gene. The length of the CDR3 is 17 residues. The V gene end was trimmed by 5 bases and the J gene end by 3 bases; junction bases not matched to a gene: 11. Authors' methods: Cell counts per sample came from amplifying reference gene primers. Measured with immunoSEQ multiplex PCR; TCRdb has only the in-frame clones, and not every one. The V and J calls and clone size are taken from that table; D and trimming were inferred from the DNA. The sample carries about 290,000 clones, roughly 80% recorded once. The rearrangement uses TRBV6-2 or TRBV6-3 and TRBJ2-7, with 12 bases identical to TRBD2. The sequenced material came from peripheral blood. This TCR came from a woman aged 50 to 60 with active or convalescent COVID-19. The CDR3 sequence is CASSPGLAGPTRYEQYF. CDR3 sequence (DNA): TGTGCCAGCAGTCCCGGACTAGCGGGGCCGACCCGCTACGAGCAGTACTTC.